The 32 T cell receptor beta chains in this list originate from one sample, sequenced in a study of T cells in localized non-small cell lung cancer. Here immunoSEQ multiplex PCR was the method, and the copy in TCRdb shows in-frame clones only, minus some. The data hold 1,100 to 1,500 clones, with 20% to 25% observed a single time. The sample was normal lung tissue next to the tumor, taken before any cancer treatment. The receptors derive from a male donor aged 60 or older with stage III squamous cell lung carcinoma.

This clone was observed a handful of times. The genes are TRBV11-3 and TRBJ2-6; 9 nucleotides agree with TRBD1. The CDR3 is 16 amino acids. The V segment lost 6 bases and the J segment 2 bases; nucleotides outside the gene matches: 5. CDR1 SGHNT and CDR2 YENEEA come from the germline V gene. The CDR3 DNA follows: TGTGCCAGCAGTGTCACAGGGGGCACTGGGGCCAACGTCCTGACTTTC. Encoded protein: CASSVTGGTGANVLTF.

This sequence joins TRBV10-3 and TRBJ2-1, with a possible D match to TRBD1 (5 bases). V shed 0 bases and J shed 6 bases, with 15 bases lying between them. The germline V gene has CDR1 ENHRY and CDR2 SYGVKD. CDR3 length equals 16 residues. The CDR3 spells CAISESTGRVSNEQFF. The CDR3 coding sequence is TGTGCCATCAGTGAGTCGACCGGCAGGGTAAGCAATGAGCAGTTCTTC.

The rearrangement links TRBV18 to TRBJ2-7, with D tentatively TRBD1 or TRBD2 (5 bases each). Germline assignment: CDR1 KGHSH and CDR2 LQKENI. Trimming left V 4 bases short and J 0 bases short, with 7 bases between. The CDR3 extends over 13 amino acids. The CDR3 DNA is TGTGCCAGCTCACAGGGGAGCTCCTACGAGCAGTACTTC. Protein sequence: CASSQGSSYEQYF.

The chain combines TRBV30 with TRBJ1-1, with no clear D. Trimming stripped 2 bases from V and 7 bases from J, with 14 bases between. There are 13 residues in the CDR3. CDR1 is GTSNPN, CDR2 SVGIG, per germline (reference sequence). The CDR3 DNA is TGTGCCTGGAGTCCAACGGACCGGGTTGAAGCTTTCTTT. This sequence encodes CAWSPTDRVEAFF.

The J gene is TRBJ2-6, the V gene TRBV9, with a possible D match to TRBD1 (6 bases). The V end lost 5 bases, the J end lost 4 bases, and 13 bases lay between the germline ends. The germline V gene encodes CDR1 SGDLS and CDR2 YYNGEE. The CDR3 is 15 amino acids. CDR3 DNA sequence: TGTGCCAGCAGTGGTAGGGGGACAGGGGCCAACGTCCTGACTTTC. Protein sequence: CASSGRGTGANVLTF.

This clone was detected only a few times. V and J are TRBV6-8 and TRBJ2-7; no definite D call. The V gene lost 2 bases and the J gene lost 1 base, with 3 bases spanning the gap. CDR1 and CDR2 from the germline V gene are MNHGY and SAAAGT. The CDR3 is 12 amino acids. The CDR3 DNA reads TGTGCCAGCAGTTACAGTTCCTACGAGCAGTACTTC. It is translated as CASSYSSYEQYF.

The rearrangement joins TRBV29-1 to TRBJ1-5; a possible D gene is TRBD1 (6 bases). The V end was cut by 6 bases, the J end by 3 bases, with 12 bases between. This CDR3 is built from 13 residues. Germline CDR1 SQVTM, CDR2 ANQGSEA. CDR3 residues: CSVRDNFNQPQHF. The CDR3 nucleotides are TGCAGCGTACGGGACAACTTCAATCAGCCCCAGCATTTT.

By share, this clone counts as medium-sized (0.01 to 0.1%). This chain connects TRBV11-3 to TRBJ2-2, with TRBD2 matching 10 bases. Germline trimming cut 5 bases from V and 3 bases from J; bases unmatched to any gene: 15. Per the germline V gene, CDR1 is SGHNT and CDR2 is YENEEA. This CDR3 is 19 amino acids long. The chain's CDR3 is CASSQASASGGLDTGELFF. CDR3 bases: TGTGCCAGCAGCCAAGCGTCGGCTAGCGGGGGCTTGGACACCGGGGAGCTGTTTTTT.

In its sample, this clone ranks as medium-sized. The V gene is TRBV11-3, the J gene TRBJ2-3; possibly TRBD1 or TRBD2 for D (5 bases each). The CDR3 has 18 residues. The V end was cut by 1 base, the J end by 1 base, with 18 bases between. Germline values: CDR1 SGHNT, CDR2 YENEEA. CDR3 sequence: CASSLGDPNIRRTDTQYF. The CDR3 DNA sequence: TGTGCCAGCAGCTTAGGGGACCCTAACATTCGCCGCACAGATACGCAGTATTTT.

The chain couples TRBV11-3 to TRBJ2-7, with D possibly TRBD2 on 5 matching bases. The CDR3 contains 14 residues. CDR1 and CDR2 from the germline V gene are SGHNT and YENEEA. Trimming took off 1 base at V and 5 bases at J, with 12 bases between the two ends. CDR3 sequence (DNA): TGTGCCAGCAGCTTAGTCGGGGTTGATGACGAGCAGTACTTC. Its protein is CASSLVGVDDEQYF.

By share of the sample, this clone is large (0.1 to 1%). This sequence joins TRBV4-1 and TRBJ2-7; D is perhaps TRBD2 (5 bases). The length of the CDR3 is 17 residues. Germline V CDR1 and CDR2: MGHRA, YSYEKL. V shed 1 base and J shed 0 bases, with 16 bases lying between them. The CDR3 coding sequence is TGCGCCAGCAGCCAAGCTGCATCGAGCGGCCCCTCCTACGAGCAGTACTTC. This encodes CASSQAASSGPSYEQYF.

The chain employs TRBV5-1 and TRBJ1-3; no definite D call. Germline-derived CDR1 and CDR2 are SGHRS and YFSETQ. The CDR3 loop spans 15 amino acids. V was shortened by 4 bases and J by 4 bases, with 15 bases between the two germline ends. For the CDR3, the DNA is TGCGCCAGCAGCCCCCACATGGCAGACGGAAACACCATATATTTT. It yields the protein CASSPHMADGNTIYF.

About this clone: One junction end disagrees with the germline gene, perhaps due to a read error. This chain joins TRBV9 and TRBJ2-6; D is tentatively TRBD1 or TRBD2 (5 bases each). The CDR3 covers 16 residues. Germline assignment: CDR1 SGDLS and CDR2 YYNGEE. CDR3 sequence: CASSDTRGSGANVLTF. Written as DNA, the CDR3 is TGTGCCAGTAGCGACACAAGGGGATCTGGGGCCAACGTCCTGACTTTC.

This clone ranks as medium-sized (0.01 to 0.1%). The chain couples TRBV6-8 to TRBJ2-7, with 12 bases that match TRBD2. The V and J ends lost 0 bases and 2 bases, in that order; junction bases with no gene match: 5. CDR1 and CDR2 from the germline V gene are MNHGY and SAAAGT. The CDR3 length is 17 residues. The DNA for the CDR3 is TGTGCCAGCAGTTACTCGAATCGACTAGCGGGAGCCTACGAGCAGTACTTC. Residues: CASSYSNRLAGAYEQYF.

This rearrangement joins TRBV18 to TRBJ2-1; D might be TRBD1 (6 bases). This CDR3 region has 14 residues. Germline V gene data show CDR1 as KGHSH and CDR2 as LQKENI. The ends were cut back, 2 bases at V and 7 bases at J, with 12 bases in the middle. The CDR3 DNA is TGTGCCAGCTCACCAGGGGGCAACGGGAATGAGCAGTTCTTC. It codes for CASSPGGNGNEQFF.

The chain has TRBV9 and TRBJ2-5, with TRBD1 matching over 7 bases. The CDR3 sequence is 14 residues long. Trimming cost V 3 bases and J 5 bases; bases outside gene matches: 7. Germline V CDR1 and CDR2: SGDLS, YYNGEE. CDR3 loop: CASSATGVGETQYF. The CDR3 coding sequence is TGTGCCAGCAGCGCTACAGGGGTCGGGGAGACCCAGTACTTC. Full variable domain (remainder filled in from reference TRBV9 and TRBJ2-5): DSGVTQTPKHLITATGQRVTLRCSPRSGDLSVYWYQQSLDQGLQFLIQYYNGEERAKGNILERFSAQQFPDLHSELNLSSLELGDSALYFCASSATGVGETQYFGPGTRLLVL.

This clone is termed medium-sized. This rearrangement joins TRBV6-8 to TRBJ2-2, with D maybe TRBD2 (5 bases). CDR1 is MNHGY, CDR2 SAAAGT, per germline. The V end was cut by 8 bases, the J end by 4 bases, with 11 bases between. This CDR3 is 13 amino acids long. CDR3 region: CASRRGFTGELFF. The DNA of the CDR3 is TGTGCCAGCCGGAGAGGGTTCACCGGGGAGCTGTTTTTT.

The chain combines TRBV28 with TRBJ2-2; D might be TRBD1 (5 bases). The V and J ends lost 2 bases and 1 base respectively, with 8 bases between them. This CDR3 spans 15 amino acids. CDR1 and CDR2 from the germline V gene are MDHEN and SYDVKM. Here the CDR3 reads CASSLQGGNTGELFF. DNA of the CDR3: TGTGCCAGCAGTTTACAGGGCGGGAACACCGGGGAGCTGTTTTTT.

This clone was found a few times. The chain combines TRBV11-3 with TRBJ2-7, with 9 nucleotides matching TRBD2. CDR3 length: 15 residues. Trimming cost V 5 bases and J 4 bases; bases outside gene matches: 9. Germline V CDR1 and CDR2: SGHNT, YENEEA. CDR3 sequence: CASSNSAGGQYEQYF. As DNA, the CDR3 is TGTGCCAGCAGCAATTCCGCGGGGGGGCAATACGAGCAGTACTTC. The whole variable domain, filled in from reference TRBV11-3 and TRBJ2-7, reads EAGVVQSPRYKIIEKKQPVAFWCNPISGHNTLYWYLQNLGQGPELLIRYENEEAVDDSQLPKDRFSAERLKGVDSTLKIQPAELGDSAVYLCASSNSAGGQYEQYFGPGTRLTVT.

The CDR3: CASSSKVGAVYGYTF. The CDR3 DNA is TGTGCCAGCAGCTCCAAGGTCGGGGCCGTATATGGCTACACCTTC. The genes are TRBV11-3 and TRBJ1-2; a weak D match, TRBD1 (5 bases). This CDR3 is 15 amino acids long. The germline V and J ends were trimmed by 4 bases and 5 bases, with 17 bases remaining between them. Germline CDR1 SGHNT, CDR2 YENEEA.

By sample share, this clone is medium-sized. This chain uses TRBV11-3 with TRBJ2-5, with 9 positions matching TRBD2. CDR3 size: 15 residues. The V segment lost 3 bases and the J segment 9 bases; nucleotides outside the gene matches: 11. The germline V gene encodes CDR1 SGHNT and CDR2 YENEEA. As DNA, the CDR3 is TGTGCCAGCAGCTTGGCCGGGACTAGCTTCGGGGCCCAGTACTTC. Its translation: CASSLAGTSFGAQYF.

This clone was picked up a small number of times. The chain has TRBV9 and TRBJ2-7, with D tentatively TRBD1 (6 bases). The CDR3 has 13 residues. CDR1 is SGDLS, CDR2 YYNGEE, per germline. V was trimmed by 5 bases and J by 3 bases, leaving 12 bases between them. This chain's CDR3 is CASSVYRVYEQYF. Here the CDR3 DNA reads TGTGCCAGCAGTGTTTACAGGGTCTACGAGCAGTACTTC.

This chain connects TRBV11-3 to TRBJ2-7; 8 bases are a match to TRBD2. Germline CDR1 is SGHNT and CDR2 is YENEEA. CDR3 length equals 14 residues. Trimming at V came to 5 bases and at J to 2 bases, leaving 5 bases not matched to a gene. The CDR3 region has the DNA TGTGCCAGCAGCCGACTAGCGAGCCCCTACGAGCAGTACTTC. It translates to CASSRLASPYEQYF.

This clone was observed once. J is TRBJ2-3 and V is TRBV28; 12 nucleotides match TRBD2. This CDR3 contains 17 residues. Germline CDR1 MDHEN, CDR2 SYDVKM. The V and J ends lost 5 bases and 0 bases, in that order; junction bases with no gene match: 6. The chain's CDR3 is CASSRLLAGGSTDTQYF. The CDR3 DNA is TGTGCCAGCAGTCGCCTACTAGCGGGAGGAAGCACAGATACGCAGTATTTT.

The chain has TRBV11-3 and TRBJ2-6; 15 bases align to TRBD2. Trimming took 2 bases from V and 4 from J; bases not matched to a gene: 6. Germline V lookup: CDR1 SGHNT, CDR2 YENEEA. The CDR3 covers 19 residues. CDR3: CASSLTWTSGRGGANVLTF. CDR3 sequence (DNA): TGTGCCAGCAGCTTAACCTGGACTAGCGGGAGGGGCGGGGCCAACGTCCTGACTTTC.

Sample share makes this clone medium-sized. V usage is TRBV12-5 and J usage is TRBJ1-1; possibly TRBD1 for D (5 bases). With 4 bases removed from V and 7 bases from J, the gap between germline ends came to 13 bases. The CDR3 extends over 13 amino acids. Germline V lookup: CDR1 LGHNT, CDR2 FRNRAP. The CDR3 loop is CASGSLSGGEAFF. CDR3 sequence (DNA): TGTGCTAGTGGTTCACTATCCGGGGGTGAAGCTTTCTTT.

Judged by abundance, this clone is large. The chain couples TRBV11-3 to TRBJ2-2; tentatively, D is TRBD1 or TRBD2 (5 bases each). Germline CDR1 SGHNT, CDR2 YENEEA. V was cut by 5 bases and J by 2 bases, with 15 bases left in between. CDR3 length equals 16 residues. DNA for the CDR3: TGTGCCAGCAGCCTAACCGGGACCTCTAACACCGGGGAGCTGTTTTTT. Translating it yields CASSLTGTSNTGELFF. Full variable domain (rest looked up from reference TRBV11-3 and TRBJ2-2): EAGVVQSPRYKIIEKKQPVAFWCNPISGHNTLYWYLQNLGQGPELLIRYENEEAVDDSQLPKDRFSAERLKGVDSTLKIQPAELGDSAVYLCASSLTGTSNTGELFFGEGSRLTVL.

CDR3 sequence reads: CASAVRSMNTEAFF. In DNA, the CDR3 is TGTGCCAGCGCGGTTAGGAGCATGAACACTGAAGCTTTCTTT. The chain recombines TRBV9 with TRBJ1-1; no clear D gene. Trimming cost V 7 bases and J 0 bases, with 13 bases left between them. There are 14 residues in the CDR3. CDR1 is SGDLS and CDR2 is YYNGEE in the germline V gene.

This clone is large in the sample. This sequence joins TRBV11-3 and TRBJ1-1, with TRBD1 matching 8 bases. This CDR3 has 15 residues. The junction had 6 bases not matched to a gene; V was cut back by 5 bases and J by 1 base. Germline loops: CDR1 SGHNT, CDR2 YENEEA. As DNA, the CDR3 is TGTGCCAGCAGCCCAGGACAGGGTTGGAACACTGAAGCTTTCTTT. Amino acids: CASSPGQGWNTEAFF.

This clone was observed a few times. V gene TRBV6-8 combines with J gene TRBJ1-6, with D possibly TRBD1 on 5 matching bases. The V gene's germline CDR1 is MNHGY and CDR2 SAAAGT. The CDR3 totals 14 residues. V lost 5 bases and J lost 2, with 7 bases in between. The CDR3 bases are TGTGCCAGCAGTGCAGGGCCCTATAATTCACCCCTCCACTTT. This gives the protein CASSAGPYNSPLHF.

The chain has TRBV6-8 and TRBJ2-5; D remains unclear. With 0 bases removed from V and 0 bases from J, the gap between germline ends came to 8 bases. The germline gives CDR1 MNHGY, CDR2 SAAAGT. The CDR3 has 15 residues. This CDR3 reads CASSYSRLYQETQYF. CDR3 coding DNA: TGTGCCAGCAGTTACTCGAGGCTGTACCAAGAGACCCAGTACTTC.

In its sample, this clone was seen a few times. The chain carries TRBV18 and TRBJ2-7; 10 nucleotides agree with TRBD2. This CDR3 region has 15 residues. The germline V gene encodes CDR1 KGHSH and CDR2 LQKENI. The ends lost 2 bases at V and 5 bases at J; junction bases unmatched: 6. CDR3 sequence (DNA): TGTGCCAGCTCACCAACACCTAGCGGGAGCAACGAGCAGTACTTC. Encoded protein: CASSPTPSGSNEQYF.